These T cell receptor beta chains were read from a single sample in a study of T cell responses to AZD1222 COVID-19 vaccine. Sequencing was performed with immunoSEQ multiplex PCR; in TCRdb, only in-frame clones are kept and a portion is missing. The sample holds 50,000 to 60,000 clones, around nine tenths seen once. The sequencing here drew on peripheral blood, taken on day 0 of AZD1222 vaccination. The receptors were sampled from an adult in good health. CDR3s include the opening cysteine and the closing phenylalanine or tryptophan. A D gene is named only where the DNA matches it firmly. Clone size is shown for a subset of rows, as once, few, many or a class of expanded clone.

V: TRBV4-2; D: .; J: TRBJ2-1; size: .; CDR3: CASSQDQGGYNEQFF; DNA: TGTGCCAGCAGCCAAGATCAGGGCGGATACAATGAGCAGTTCTTC
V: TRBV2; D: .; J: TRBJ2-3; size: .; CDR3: CASGDGSRGTDTQYF; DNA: TGTGCCAGCGGTGACGGGAGCAGGGGAACAGATACGCAGTATTTT
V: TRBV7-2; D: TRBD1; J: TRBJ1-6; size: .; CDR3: CASSPDRVLRSPLHF; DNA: TGTGCCAGCAGCCCGGACAGGGTACTACGTTCACCCCTCCACTTT
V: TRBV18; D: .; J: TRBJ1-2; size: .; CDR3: CASSPTGVGNYGYTF; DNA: TGTGCCAGCTCACCAACAGGAGTTGGGAACTATGGCTACACCTTC
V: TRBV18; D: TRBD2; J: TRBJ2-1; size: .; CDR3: CASSNTGTNNNEQFF; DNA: TGTGCCAGCTCAAACACCGGGACTAACAACAATGAGCAGTTCTTC
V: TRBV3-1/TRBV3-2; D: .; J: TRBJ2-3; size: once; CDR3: CASSPSGVTDTQYF; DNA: TGTGCCAGCAGCCCCTCTGGGGTTACAGATACGCAGTATTTT
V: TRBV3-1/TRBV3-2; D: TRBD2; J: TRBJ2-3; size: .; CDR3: CASSQEPSGSTDTQYF; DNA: TGTGCCAGCAGCCAAGAGCCTAGCGGGAGCACAGATACGCAGTATTTT
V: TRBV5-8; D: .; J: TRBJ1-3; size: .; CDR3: CASSPEFGPGYTIYF; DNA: TGTGCCAGCAGCCCCGAGTTCGGCCCCGGGTACACCATATATTTT
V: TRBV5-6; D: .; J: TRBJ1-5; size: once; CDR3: CASGLGGRTNQPQHF; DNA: TGTGCCAGCGGCCTAGGGGGGAGAACCAATCAGCCCCAGCATTTT
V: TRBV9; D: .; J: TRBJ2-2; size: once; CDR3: CASSPMGRNTGELFF; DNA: TGTGCCAGCAGCCCCATGGGGAGGAACACCGGGGAGCTGTTTTTT
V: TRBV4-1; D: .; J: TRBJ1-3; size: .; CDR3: CASSQDLRAFVGNTIYF; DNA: TGCGCCAGCAGCCAAGATCTTAGGGCTTTTGTCGGAAACACCATATATTTT
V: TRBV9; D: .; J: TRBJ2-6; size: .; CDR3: CASSGAGPTSGANVLTF; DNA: TGTGCCAGCAGCGGAGCGGGTCCTACCTCTGGGGCCAACGTCCTGACTTTC
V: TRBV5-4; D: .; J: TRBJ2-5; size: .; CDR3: CASSLSYGALQETQYF; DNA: TGTGCCAGCAGCTTGTCTTATGGAGCGCTCCAAGAGACCCAGTACTTC
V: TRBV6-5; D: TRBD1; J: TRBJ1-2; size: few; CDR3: CASSSQGGMFGGYTF; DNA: TGTGCCAGCAGTTCCCAAGGGGGCATGTTCGGTGGCTACACCTTC
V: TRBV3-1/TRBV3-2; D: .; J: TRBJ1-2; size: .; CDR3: CASSPPGHDGYTF; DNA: TGTGCCAGCAGCCCACCAGGGCACGATGGCTACACCTTC
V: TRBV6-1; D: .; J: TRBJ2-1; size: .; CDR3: CASSEADGQRGNEQFF; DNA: TGTGCCAGCAGTGAGGCGGACGGCCAACGGGGGAATGAGCAGTTCTTC
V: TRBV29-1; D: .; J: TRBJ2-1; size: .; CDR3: CSVEGGNPYNEQFF; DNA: TGCAGCGTTGAAGGGGGGAACCCCTACAATGAGCAGTTCTTC